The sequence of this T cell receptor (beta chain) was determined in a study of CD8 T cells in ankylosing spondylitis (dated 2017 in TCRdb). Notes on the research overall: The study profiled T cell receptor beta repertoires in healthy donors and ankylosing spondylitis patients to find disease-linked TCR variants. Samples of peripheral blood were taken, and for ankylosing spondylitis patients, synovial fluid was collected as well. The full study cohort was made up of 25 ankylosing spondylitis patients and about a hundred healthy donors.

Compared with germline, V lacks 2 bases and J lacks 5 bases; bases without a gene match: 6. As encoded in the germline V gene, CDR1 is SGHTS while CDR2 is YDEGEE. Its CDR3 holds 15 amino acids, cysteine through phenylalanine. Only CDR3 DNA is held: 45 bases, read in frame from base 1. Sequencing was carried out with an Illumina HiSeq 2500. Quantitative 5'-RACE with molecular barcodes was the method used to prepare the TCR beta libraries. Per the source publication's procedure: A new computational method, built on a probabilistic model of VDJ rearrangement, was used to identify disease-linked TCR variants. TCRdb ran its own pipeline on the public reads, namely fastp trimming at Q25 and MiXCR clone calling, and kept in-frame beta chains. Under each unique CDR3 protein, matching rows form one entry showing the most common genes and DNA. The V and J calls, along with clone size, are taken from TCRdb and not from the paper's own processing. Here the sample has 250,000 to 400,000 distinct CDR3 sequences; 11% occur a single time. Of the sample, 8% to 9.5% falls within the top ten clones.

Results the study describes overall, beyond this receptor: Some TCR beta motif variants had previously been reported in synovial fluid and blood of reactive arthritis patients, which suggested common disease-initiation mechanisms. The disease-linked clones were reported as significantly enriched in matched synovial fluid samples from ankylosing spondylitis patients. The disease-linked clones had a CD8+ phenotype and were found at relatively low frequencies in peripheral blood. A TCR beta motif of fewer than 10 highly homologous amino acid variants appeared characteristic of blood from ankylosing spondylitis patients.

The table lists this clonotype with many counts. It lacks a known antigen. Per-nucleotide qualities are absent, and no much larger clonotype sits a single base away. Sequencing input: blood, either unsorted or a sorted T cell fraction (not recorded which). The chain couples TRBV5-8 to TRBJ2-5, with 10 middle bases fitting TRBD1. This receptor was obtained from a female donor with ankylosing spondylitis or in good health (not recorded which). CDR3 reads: CASSFSGTGVETQYF. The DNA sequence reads TGTGCCAGCAGCTTCTCCGGGACAGGGGTGGAGACCCAGTACTTC.